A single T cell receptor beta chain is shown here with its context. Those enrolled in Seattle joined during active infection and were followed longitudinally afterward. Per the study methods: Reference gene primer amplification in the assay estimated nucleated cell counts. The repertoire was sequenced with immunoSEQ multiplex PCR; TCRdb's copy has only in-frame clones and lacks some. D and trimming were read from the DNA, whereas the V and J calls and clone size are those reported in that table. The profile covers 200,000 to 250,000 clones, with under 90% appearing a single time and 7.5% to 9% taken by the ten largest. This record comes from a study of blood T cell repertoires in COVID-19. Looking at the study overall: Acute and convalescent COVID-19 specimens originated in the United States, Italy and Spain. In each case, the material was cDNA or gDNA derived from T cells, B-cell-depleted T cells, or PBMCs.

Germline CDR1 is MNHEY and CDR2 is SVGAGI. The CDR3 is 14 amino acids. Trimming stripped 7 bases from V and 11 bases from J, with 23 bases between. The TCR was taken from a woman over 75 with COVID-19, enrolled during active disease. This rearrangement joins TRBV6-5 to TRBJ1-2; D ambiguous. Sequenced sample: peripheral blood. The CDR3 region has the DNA TGTGCCAGCACCCGGTGGGCGGCGGGAGCGAGTTACACCTTC. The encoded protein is CASTRWAAGASYTF.